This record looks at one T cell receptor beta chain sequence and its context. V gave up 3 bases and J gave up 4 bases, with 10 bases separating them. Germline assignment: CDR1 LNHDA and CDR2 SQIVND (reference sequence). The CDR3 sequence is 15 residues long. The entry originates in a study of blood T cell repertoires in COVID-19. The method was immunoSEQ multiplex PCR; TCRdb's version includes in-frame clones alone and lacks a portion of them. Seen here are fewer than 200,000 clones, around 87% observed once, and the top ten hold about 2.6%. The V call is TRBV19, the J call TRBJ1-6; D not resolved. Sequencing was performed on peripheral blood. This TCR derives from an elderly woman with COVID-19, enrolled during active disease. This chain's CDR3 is CASSMEIAYNSPLHF. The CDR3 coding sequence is TGTGCCAGTAGTATGGAGATAGCGTATAATTCACCCCTCCACTTT.